These T cell receptor beta chains were read from a single sample in a study of CD8+ T cells in alopecia areata. Only in-frame clones appear in the TCRdb table, and some are missing; sequencing was by immunoSEQ multiplex PCR. The data contain 150,000 or so clones, about 87% of them singletons. The sample here was CD8+ T cells sorted from blood, taken at week 0. The receptors were gathered from a human donor with alopecia areata. Both conserved end residues are part of each CDR3. Each record gives: V gene, D gene, J gene, CDR3 length, CDR3 DNA, CDR3 protein. A D gene is named only where the DNA matches it firmly.

>TRBV27|NA|TRBJ1-1|15
TGTGCCAGCAGTTTATCCCGGGGGGGCTTCACTGAAGCTTTCTTT
CASSLSRGGFTEAFF
>TRBV7-9|NA|TRBJ2-1|12
TGTGCCAGCAGCTTAGAACTCGATGAGCAGTTCTTC
CASSLELDEQFF
>TRBV6-5|NA|TRBJ1-2|14
TGTGCCAGCAGTTACGGCAGTTTCAACTATGGCTACACCTTC
CASSYGSFNYGYTF
>TRBV30|NA|TRBJ1-4|14
TGTGCCTGGAGTCAAGGGACCGACTACGAAAAACTGTTTTTT
CAWSQGTDYEKLFF
>TRBV4-1|NA|TRBJ1-1|14
TGCGCCAGCAGCCAATCCGGGGGGTTCACTGAAGCTTTCTTT
CASSQSGGFTEAFF
>TRBV7-8|TRBD2|TRBJ2-3|20
TGTGCCAGCAGCTTCCTGCGACCTAGCGGAGGGCGAGGTAGCACAGATACGCAGTATTTT
CASSFLRPSGGRGSTDTQYF
>TRBV5-6|NA|TRBJ2-3|11
TGTGCCAGCAGCTTTGGAGATACGCAGTATTTT
CASSFGDTQYF
>TRBV27|NA|TRBJ1-2|14
TGTGCCAGCAGTTTATCGGTGGTGGGCTATGGCTACACCTTC
CASSLSVVGYGYTF
>TRBV29-1|TRBD1|TRBJ2-2|13
TGCAGCTTTACAGGGGGGATCACCGGGGAGCTGTTTTTT
CSFTGGITGELFF
>TRBV9|NA|TRBJ2-4|15
TGTGCCAGCAGCGTAGATTATCTAGCCAAAAACATTCAGTACTTC
CASSVDYLAKNIQYF
>TRBV4-1|NA|TRBJ2-2|15
TGCGCCAGCAGCCAAGAAGACGGGAACACCGGGGAGCTGTTTTTT
CASSQEDGNTGELFF
>TRBV5-6|TRBD1|TRBJ1-1|16
TGTGCCAGCAGCCAACCACGAGGGGGCCCGAACACTGAAGCTTTCTTT
CASSQPRGGPNTEAFF
>TRBV15|TRBD2|TRBJ2-3|16
TGTGCCACCAGCAGAGTATTTGCGGGGGACACAGATACGCAGTATTTT
CATSRVFAGDTDTQYF
>TRBV10-2|TRBD1|TRBJ2-3|13
TGCGCCAGCAGGTACAGGGGGACAGATACGCAGTATTTT
CASRYRGTDTQYF
>TRBV6-5|NA|TRBJ1-4|16
TGTGCCAGCAGTTACTCGATTAGGGACATTCCTGAAAAACTGTTTTTT
CASSYSIRDIPEKLFF
>TRBV19|NA|TRBJ2-7|13
TGTGCCAGTAGTATCGGCAGCTCCTACGAGCAGTACTTC
CASSIGSSYEQYF
>TRBV15|TRBD1|TRBJ2-7|13
TGTGCCACACTCGGGAACAGGGGAGCCGAGCAGTACTTC
CATLGNRGAEQYF
>TRBV6-1|TRBD1|TRBJ2-7|15
TGTGCCATCAGTGAAGGGACAGGCTACGTCTACGAGCAGTACTTC
CAISEGTGYVYEQYF
>TRBV5-4|NA|TRBJ2-7|15
TGTGCCAGCAGCTCGCCCTATGGGGGGACCTACGAGCAGTACTTC
CASSSPYGGTYEQYF
>TRBV29-1|NA|TRBJ2-1|13
TGCAGCGTTGAGGCAAACCCCTACAATGAGCAGTTCTTC
CSVEANPYNEQFF
>TRBV20-1|NA|TRBJ2-2|11
TGCAGTGCCGCTAGCGCCGGGCAGCTGTTTTTT
CSAASAGQLFF
>TRBV9|TRBD2|TRBJ2-7|12
TGTGCCGGCAGCGGGGGAGGGACAGAGCAGTACTTC
CAGSGGGTEQYF
>TRBV5-5|NA|TRBJ2-5|15
TGTGCCAGCAGCTTCACTTCCCAGGAACAAGAGACCCAGTACTTC
CASSFTSQEQETQYF